A selection of T cell receptor beta chains follows, all from one sample in a study of graft-versus-host responses after intestinal transplantation. These receptors' targets are unknown. Clones were sequenced by immunoSEQ multiplex PCR, and TCRdb holds only the in-frame ones, with some missing. The data contain 80,000 to 100,000 clones, approximately 91% of them seen just once; the ten biggest clones take up roughly 0.31%. The sample here was unstimulated CD4+ T cells sorted from spleen or lymph node cells, taken before intestinal transplant. The receptor source for this set is a human donor who received an intestinal transplant. Each CDR3 is given with its conserved first and last residue. A D gene is named only where the DNA matches it firmly. The size field is filled for only some rows; it gives once, few, many or a size class.

cdr3_aa: CASSESARGETQYF; cdr3_nt: TGCGCCAGCAGTGAGTCGGCCAGGGGGGAGACCCAGTACTTC; d_call: TRBD1; clone_size: .; j_call: TRBJ2-5; v_call: TRBV10-1; cdr3_length: 14
cdr3_aa: CASSPPRGAHYGYTF; cdr3_nt: TGTGCCAGCAGTCCCCCACGGGGGGCTCACTATGGCTACACCTTC; d_call: .; clone_size: .; j_call: TRBJ1-2; v_call: TRBV28; cdr3_length: 15
cdr3_aa: CAISHHGQQMNTEAFF; cdr3_nt: TGTGCCATCAGTCACCACGGACAGCAAATGAACACTGAAGCTTTCTTT; d_call: .; clone_size: .; j_call: TRBJ1-1; v_call: TRBV10-3; cdr3_length: 16
cdr3_aa: CAWSVPGRSTEAFF; cdr3_nt: TGTGCCTGGAGTGTACCGGGGAGGTCCACTGAAGCTTTCTTT; d_call: .; clone_size: .; j_call: TRBJ1-1; v_call: TRBV30; cdr3_length: 14
cdr3_aa: CASSLSGRGRSYNSPLHF; cdr3_nt: TGTGCCAGCAGTTTATCGGGCAGGGGGCGTTCCTATAATTCACCCCTCCACTTT; d_call: TRBD1; clone_size: .; j_call: TRBJ1-6; v_call: TRBV27; cdr3_length: 18
cdr3_aa: CASSWTGRGPETQYF; cdr3_nt: TGTGCCAGCAGCTGGACAGGGCGAGGGCCAGAGACCCAGTACTTC; d_call: TRBD1; clone_size: .; j_call: TRBJ2-5; v_call: TRBV5-6; cdr3_length: 15
cdr3_aa: CAWDRGGSSGNTIYF; cdr3_nt: TGTGCCTGGGACCGAGGAGGATCCTCTGGAAACACCATATATTTT; d_call: .; clone_size: .; j_call: TRBJ1-3; v_call: TRBV30; cdr3_length: 15
cdr3_aa: CASSQHGAPYGYTF; cdr3_nt: TGCGCCAGCAGTCAACATGGGGCGCCGTATGGCTACACCTTC; d_call: .; clone_size: .; j_call: TRBJ1-2; v_call: TRBV23-1; cdr3_length: 14
cdr3_aa: CASSDSRDSSYEQYF; cdr3_nt: TGTGCCAGCAGTGACTCGAGAGACAGCTCCTACGAGCAGTACTTC; d_call: .; clone_size: .; j_call: TRBJ2-7; v_call: TRBV6-4; cdr3_length: 15
cdr3_aa: CASRDYSNQPQHF; cdr3_nt: TGTGCCAGCAGGGACTATAGCAATCAGCCCCAGCATTTT; d_call: .; clone_size: .; j_call: TRBJ1-5; v_call: TRBV2; cdr3_length: 13
cdr3_aa: CASSLHNSIGELFF; cdr3_nt: TGTGCCAGCAGCTTGCACAATTCGATCGGGGAGCTGTTTTTT; d_call: .; clone_size: .; j_call: TRBJ2-2; v_call: TRBV5-4; cdr3_length: 14
cdr3_aa: CASSDRGRGQFF; cdr3_nt: TGTGCCAGCAGTGACAGGGGAAGAGGGCAGTTCTTC; d_call: .; clone_size: .; j_call: TRBJ2-1; v_call: TRBV6-1; cdr3_length: 12
cdr3_aa: CASSQTTPYEQYF; cdr3_nt: TGTGCCAGCAGTCAGACAACCCCCTACGAGCAGTACTTC; d_call: .; clone_size: .; j_call: TRBJ2-7; v_call: TRBV28; cdr3_length: 13
cdr3_aa: CSVRTGTGYVQYF; cdr3_nt: TGCAGCGTTAGGACCGGGACAGGGTACGTCCAGTACTTC; d_call: TRBD1; clone_size: .; j_call: TRBJ2-7; v_call: TRBV29-1; cdr3_length: 13
cdr3_aa: CASSLDRFYEQYF; cdr3_nt: TGTGCCAGCAGCTTAGACAGGTTCTACGAGCAGTACTTC; d_call: .; clone_size: .; j_call: TRBJ2-7; v_call: TRBV11-2; cdr3_length: 13
cdr3_aa: CASSNTGEAFF; cdr3_nt: TGCGCCAGCAGTAATACTGGTGAAGCTTTCTTT; d_call: .; clone_size: .; j_call: TRBJ1-1; v_call: TRBV10-2; cdr3_length: 11
cdr3_aa: CASGTRQGSWDEQYF; cdr3_nt: TGTGCTAGTGGCACTCGACAGGGGAGTTGGGACGAGCAGTACTTC; d_call: TRBD1; clone_size: .; j_call: TRBJ2-7; v_call: TRBV12-5; cdr3_length: 15
cdr3_aa: CASSSREPYNEQFF; cdr3_nt: TGTGCCAGCAGTTCGAGGGAACCCTACAATGAGCAGTTCTTC; d_call: .; clone_size: .; j_call: TRBJ2-1; v_call: TRBV2; cdr3_length: 14
cdr3_aa: CASTADGPGEQYF; cdr3_nt: TGTGCCAGCACTGCCGACGGGCCAGGGGAGCAGTACTTC; d_call: .; clone_size: once; j_call: TRBJ2-7; v_call: TRBV2; cdr3_length: 13
cdr3_aa: CASSPGDRTNYGYTF; cdr3_nt: TGTGCCAGCTCACCAGGGGACAGGACTAACTATGGCTACACCTTC; d_call: TRBD1; clone_size: few; j_call: TRBJ1-2; v_call: TRBV18; cdr3_length: 15
cdr3_aa: CASSHRDTDTQYF; cdr3_nt: TGTGCCAGCAGTCACAGGGATACAGATACGCAGTATTTT; d_call: .; clone_size: .; j_call: TRBJ2-3; v_call: TRBV6-1; cdr3_length: 13
cdr3_aa: CASSPWDRDGYGYTF; cdr3_nt: TGTGCCAGCAGCCCATGGGACAGGGACGGCTATGGCTACACCTTC; d_call: TRBD1; clone_size: .; j_call: TRBJ1-2; v_call: TRBV7-3; cdr3_length: 15
cdr3_aa: CASSSRTGVTGELFF; cdr3_nt: TGTGCCAGCAGCTCCAGGACAGGGGTCACCGGGGAGCTGTTTTTT; d_call: TRBD1; clone_size: .; j_call: TRBJ2-2; v_call: TRBV5-4; cdr3_length: 15
cdr3_aa: CASSQEGDSHNEQFF; cdr3_nt: TGTGCCAGCAGCCAAGAAGGGGACTCTCACAATGAGCAGTTCTTC; d_call: .; clone_size: .; j_call: TRBJ2-1; v_call: TRBV4-2; cdr3_length: 15
cdr3_aa: CASSLNRGTDTQYF; cdr3_nt: TGTGCCAGCAGCTTGAACAGGGGCACAGATACGCAGTATTTT; d_call: .; clone_size: .; j_call: TRBJ2-3; v_call: TRBV5-8; cdr3_length: 14
cdr3_aa: CASRGTGVLYNEQFF; cdr3_nt: TGTGCCAGCAGAGGGACAGGGGTCCTTTACAATGAGCAGTTCTTC; d_call: TRBD1; clone_size: .; j_call: TRBJ2-1; v_call: TRBV6-5; cdr3_length: 15
cdr3_aa: CASSPQIAAELGEQYF; cdr3_nt: TGTGCCAGCTCACCACAGATAGCGGCCGAGTTGGGCGAGCAGTACTTC; d_call: .; clone_size: .; j_call: TRBJ2-7; v_call: TRBV18; cdr3_length: 16
cdr3_aa: CASSFTGPKGTGELFF; cdr3_nt: TGCGCCAGCAGCTTTACAGGGCCGAAGGGGACCGGGGAGCTGTTTTTT; d_call: .; clone_size: .; j_call: TRBJ2-2; v_call: TRBV5-1; cdr3_length: 16
cdr3_aa: CASSRSTYGYTF; cdr3_nt: TGCGCCAGCAGCCGGTCCACCTATGGCTACACCTTC; d_call: .; clone_size: once; j_call: TRBJ1-2; v_call: TRBV5-1; cdr3_length: 12
cdr3_aa: CASSPPRGDRSSYNEQFF; cdr3_nt: TGTGCCAGCTCACCACCGAGAGGAGACAGGAGCTCCTACAATGAGCAGTTCTTC; d_call: .; clone_size: once; j_call: TRBJ2-1; v_call: TRBV18; cdr3_length: 18
cdr3_aa: CASSDSYSNQPQHF; cdr3_nt: TGTGCCAGCAGTGACAGTTATAGCAATCAGCCCCAGCATTTT; d_call: .; clone_size: .; j_call: TRBJ1-5; v_call: TRBV6-1; cdr3_length: 14
cdr3_aa: CASSKGTGTYEQYF; cdr3_nt: TGTGCCAGTAGTAAAGGGACAGGGACCTACGAGCAGTACTTC; d_call: TRBD1; clone_size: .; j_call: TRBJ2-7; v_call: TRBV19; cdr3_length: 14
cdr3_aa: CASSAGASTDTQYF; cdr3_nt: TGTGCCAGCAGTGCGGGCGCTAGCACAGATACGCAGTATTTT; d_call: .; clone_size: .; j_call: TRBJ2-3; v_call: TRBV7-3; cdr3_length: 14
cdr3_aa: CASSARVYDEQYF; cdr3_nt: TGTGCCAGCAGCGCGAGGGTATATGACGAGCAGTACTTC; d_call: .; clone_size: few; j_call: TRBJ2-7; v_call: TRBV9; cdr3_length: 13
cdr3_aa: CASSIGGAEAFF; cdr3_nt: TGTGCCAGTAGTATAGGGGGGGCTGAAGCTTTCTTT; d_call: .; clone_size: .; j_call: TRBJ1-1; v_call: TRBV19; cdr3_length: 12
cdr3_aa: CASSLAGQGVSPLHF; cdr3_nt: TGTGCCAGCAGCTTAGCGGGACAGGGGGTGTCACCCCTCCACTTT; d_call: TRBD1; clone_size: .; j_call: TRBJ1-6; v_call: TRBV11-2; cdr3_length: 15
cdr3_aa: CASSPSGSSYEQYF; cdr3_nt: TGCGCCAGCAGCCCAAGCGGGAGCTCCTACGAGCAGTACTTC; d_call: TRBD2; clone_size: .; j_call: TRBJ2-7; v_call: TRBV4-1; cdr3_length: 14
cdr3_aa: CASSSDRGKNTEAFF; cdr3_nt: TGTGCCAGTAGTTCGGACAGGGGAAAGAACACTGAAGCTTTCTTT; d_call: TRBD1; clone_size: .; j_call: TRBJ1-1; v_call: TRBV19; cdr3_length: 15
cdr3_aa: CSMLAANTGELFF; cdr3_nt: TGCAGCATGCTGGCCGCGAACACCGGGGAGCTGTTTTTT; d_call: .; clone_size: .; j_call: TRBJ2-2; v_call: TRBV29-1; cdr3_length: 13
cdr3_aa: CANGQGANTGELFF; cdr3_nt: TGTGCCAACGGACAGGGAGCGAACACCGGGGAGCTGTTTTTT; d_call: TRBD1; clone_size: once; j_call: TRBJ2-2; v_call: TRBV6-1; cdr3_length: 14
cdr3_aa: CAISESTSGTYEQYF; cdr3_nt: TGTGCCATCAGTGAGTCGACTAGCGGGACCTACGAGCAGTACTTC; d_call: TRBD2; clone_size: .; j_call: TRBJ2-7; v_call: TRBV10-3; cdr3_length: 15
cdr3_aa: CASRKGTGTTYEQYF; cdr3_nt: TGTGCCAGCCGCAAAGGGACAGGAACCACCTACGAGCAGTACTTC; d_call: TRBD1; clone_size: .; j_call: TRBJ2-7; v_call: TRBV19; cdr3_length: 15
cdr3_aa: CASNSPRGNQPQHF; cdr3_nt: TGTGCCAGTAATTCCCCTCGGGGAAATCAGCCCCAGCATTTT; d_call: .; clone_size: once; j_call: TRBJ1-5; v_call: TRBV19; cdr3_length: 14
cdr3_aa: CASSLPFSGQGATEAFF; cdr3_nt: TGTGCCAGCAGTTTACCCTTCTCGGGACAGGGGGCCACTGAAGCTTTCTTT; d_call: TRBD1; clone_size: .; j_call: TRBJ1-1; v_call: TRBV7-3; cdr3_length: 17
cdr3_aa: CASTKSRDRLPNQPQHF; cdr3_nt: TGTGCCAGCACAAAAAGCCGGGACAGGTTGCCCAATCAGCCCCAGCATTTT; d_call: TRBD1; clone_size: .; j_call: TRBJ1-5; v_call: TRBV28; cdr3_length: 17
cdr3_aa: CASSELLAGIAYEQYF; cdr3_nt: TGTGCCAGCAGCGAACTATTAGCGGGAATCGCCTACGAGCAGTACTTC; d_call: TRBD2; clone_size: .; j_call: TRBJ2-7; v_call: TRBV9; cdr3_length: 16
cdr3_aa: CASSRGQGPSYTF; cdr3_nt: TGCGCCAGCAGCCGAGGACAGGGGCCAAGCTACACCTTC; d_call: TRBD1; clone_size: .; j_call: TRBJ1-2; v_call: TRBV5-1; cdr3_length: 13
cdr3_aa: CSVGGRMAKNIQYF; cdr3_nt: TGCAGCGTTGGAGGGCGTATGGCCAAAAACATTCAGTACTTC; d_call: .; clone_size: .; j_call: TRBJ2-4; v_call: TRBV29-1; cdr3_length: 14
cdr3_aa: CASLADSSYEQYF; cdr3_nt: TGTGCCAGCCTTGCGGATAGCTCCTACGAGCAGTACTTC; d_call: .; clone_size: .; j_call: TRBJ2-7; v_call: TRBV6-6; cdr3_length: 13
cdr3_aa: CASTTMGGESYNSPLHF; cdr3_nt: TGTGCCAGCACCACCATGGGGGGGGAGTCCTATAATTCACCCCTCCACTTT; d_call: .; clone_size: .; j_call: TRBJ1-6; v_call: TRBV2; cdr3_length: 17
cdr3_aa: CASTSQGVGYEQFF; cdr3_nt: TGTGCCAGCACCTCTCAGGGGGTAGGGTACGAGCAGTTCTTC; d_call: TRBD1; clone_size: .; j_call: TRBJ2-1; v_call: TRBV6-5; cdr3_length: 14
cdr3_aa: CASSSYRDRTYEQYF; cdr3_nt: TGTGCCAGCAGCTCCTACCGGGACAGAACCTACGAGCAGTACTTC; d_call: TRBD1; clone_size: .; j_call: TRBJ2-7; v_call: TRBV11-2; cdr3_length: 15
cdr3_aa: CASSLGGVGETQYF; cdr3_nt: TGTGCCAGCAGCTTGGGCGGGGTTGGAGAGACCCAGTACTTC; d_call: .; clone_size: .; j_call: TRBJ2-5; v_call: TRBV5-4; cdr3_length: 14